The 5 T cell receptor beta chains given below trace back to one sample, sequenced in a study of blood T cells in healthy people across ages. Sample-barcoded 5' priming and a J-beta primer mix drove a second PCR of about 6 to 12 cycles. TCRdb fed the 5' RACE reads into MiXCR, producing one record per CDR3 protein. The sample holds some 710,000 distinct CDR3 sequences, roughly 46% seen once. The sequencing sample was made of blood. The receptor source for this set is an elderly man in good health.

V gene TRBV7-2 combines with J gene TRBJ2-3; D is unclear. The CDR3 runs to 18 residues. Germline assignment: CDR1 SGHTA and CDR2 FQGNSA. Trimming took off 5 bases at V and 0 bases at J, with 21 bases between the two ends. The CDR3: CASSPSVVVLVSTDTQYF. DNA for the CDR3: TGTGCCAGCAGCCCCTCAGTGGTGGTCCTCGTAAGCACAGATACGCAGTATTTT. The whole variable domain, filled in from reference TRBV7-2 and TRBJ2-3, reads GAGVSQSPSNKVTEKGKDVELRCDPISGHTALYWYRQSLGQGLEFLIYFQGNSAPDKSGLPSDRFSAERTGGSVSTLTIQRTQQEDSAVYLCASSPSVVVLVSTDTQYFGPGTRLTVL.

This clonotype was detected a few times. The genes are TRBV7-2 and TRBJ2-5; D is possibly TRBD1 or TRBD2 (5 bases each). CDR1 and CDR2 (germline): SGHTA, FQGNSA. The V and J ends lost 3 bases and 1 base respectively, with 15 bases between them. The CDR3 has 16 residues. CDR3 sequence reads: CASSFGSGSTQETQYF. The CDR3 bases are TGTGCCAGCAGCTTTGGGTCAGGGAGTACCCAAGAGACCCAGTACTTC. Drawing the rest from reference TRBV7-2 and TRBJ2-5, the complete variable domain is GAGVSQSPSNKVTEKGKDVELRCDPISGHTALYWYRQSLGQGLEFLIYFQGNSAPDKSGLPSDRFSAERTGGSVSTLTIQRTQQEDSAVYLCASSFGSGSTQETQYFGPGTRLLVL.

The CDR3 region has the DNA TGTGCCAGCAGTTTACAGGGGGAGGGCGGTGAGCAGTTCTTC. Its translation: CASSLQGEGGEQFF. The V call is TRBV12-3 or TRBV12-4, the J call TRBJ2-1, with D perhaps assigned TRBD1 or TRBD2 (7 bases each). Trimming removed 2 bases from V and 9 bases from J, with 14 bases in between. The CDR3 has 14 amino acids.

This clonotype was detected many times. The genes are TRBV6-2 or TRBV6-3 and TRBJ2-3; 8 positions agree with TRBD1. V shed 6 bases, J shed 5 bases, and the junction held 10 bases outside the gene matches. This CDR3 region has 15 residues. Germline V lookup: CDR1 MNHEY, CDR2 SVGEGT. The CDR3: CASSSIRGQGDTQYF. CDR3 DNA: TGTGCCAGCAGCTCCATTCGCGGACAGGGAGATACGCAGTATTTT.

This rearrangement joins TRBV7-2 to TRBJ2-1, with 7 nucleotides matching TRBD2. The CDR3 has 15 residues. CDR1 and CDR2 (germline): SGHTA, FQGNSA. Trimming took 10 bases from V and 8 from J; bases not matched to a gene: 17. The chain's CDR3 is CATLPVGGPGHEQFF. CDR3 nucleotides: TGTGCCACCCTCCCAGTGGGAGGGCCAGGGCATGAGCAGTTCTTC.